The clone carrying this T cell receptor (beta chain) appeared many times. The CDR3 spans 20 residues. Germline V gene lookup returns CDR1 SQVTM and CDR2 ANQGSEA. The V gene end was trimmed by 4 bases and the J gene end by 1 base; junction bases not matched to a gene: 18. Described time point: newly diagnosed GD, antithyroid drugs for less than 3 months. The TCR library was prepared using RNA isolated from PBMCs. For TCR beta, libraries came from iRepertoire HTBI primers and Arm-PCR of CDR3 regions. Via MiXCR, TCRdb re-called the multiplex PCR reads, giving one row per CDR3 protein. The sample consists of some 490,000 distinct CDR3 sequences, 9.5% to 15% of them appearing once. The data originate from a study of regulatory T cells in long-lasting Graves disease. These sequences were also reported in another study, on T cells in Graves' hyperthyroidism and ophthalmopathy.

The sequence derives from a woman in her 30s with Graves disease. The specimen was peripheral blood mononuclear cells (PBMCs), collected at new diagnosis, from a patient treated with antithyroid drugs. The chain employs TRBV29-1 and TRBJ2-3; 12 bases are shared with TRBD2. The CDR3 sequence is CSVVPVPSSGRAVGTDTQYF. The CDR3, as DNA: TGCAGCGTTGTTCCGGTACCCTCTAGCGGGAGGGCCGTCGGCACAGATACGCAGTATTTT.